One and the same sample provided the 30 T cell receptor beta chains below, sequenced in a study of cytomegalovirus exposure and HLA in healthy donors. The PCR used 60 Vbeta and 13 Jbeta primers. Libraries were prepared by immunoSEQ multiplex PCR; TCRdb keeps only in-frame clonotypes and omits some of them. The repertoire holds around 140,000 clones, with around 78% as singletons. The sequenced sample was PBMCs. Every receptor here comes from a woman under 30 in good health and CMV-seropositive.

This clone came up a few times. The chain carries TRBV15 and TRBJ1-1; no firm D call. Per germline, CDR1 LNHNV and CDR2 YYDKDF (reference sequence). This CDR3 region has 14 residues. Trimming took off 3 bases at V and 5 bases at J, with 13 bases between the two ends. The CDR3 nucleotides are TGTGCCACCAGCAGGGAACGTGGAGGGACTGAAGCTTTCTTT. This translates into CATSRERGGTEAFF.

V usage is TRBV5-1 and J usage is TRBJ2-7; TRBD1 aligns across 7 bases. The CDR3 is made up of 15 amino acids. In germline, CDR1 is SGHRS, CDR2 YFSETQ. Trimming at V came to 5 bases and at J to 3 bases, leaving 11 bases not matched to a gene. The CDR3 region is CASRWVGGVVYEQYF. CDR3 sequence (DNA): TGCGCCAGCAGGTGGGTAGGGGGCGTAGTCTACGAGCAGTACTTC.

The table lists this clone with a few counts. The chain uses TRBV6-4 and TRBJ2-1; a possible D gene is TRBD2 (6 bases). V was clipped by 6 bases and J by 6 bases, with 15 bases between them. Germline CDR1 reads MRHNA; CDR2 reads SNTAGT. CDR3 size: 14 residues. CDR3 region: CASSLAGGANEQFF. DNA for the CDR3: TGTGCCAGCAGCTTAGCCGGAGGGGCCAATGAGCAGTTCTTC.

This chain uses TRBV14 with TRBJ1-3; 7 positions agree with TRBD1. The germline CDR1 and CDR2 sequences are SGHDN and FVKESK. The CDR3 is 15 amino acids. The V and J ends lost 4 bases and 2 bases, in that order; junction bases with no gene match: 5. CDR3 protein: CASSRRTGTGNTIYF. In DNA, the CDR3 is TGTGCCAGCAGCCGGAGGACAGGAACTGGAAACACCATATATTTT.

The gene calls are TRBV6-4 and TRBJ2-1; D might be TRBD1 (6 bases). The CDR3 runs 15 residues. The V and J ends lost 0 bases and 2 bases respectively, with 8 bases between them. Germline CDR1 reads MRHNA; CDR2 reads SNTAGT. The CDR3 DNA follows: TGTGCCAGCAGTGACTCGCCAGGGGCCTACAATGAGCAGTTCTTC. It encodes CASSDSPGAYNEQFF.

The rearrangement uses TRBV7-2 and TRBJ2-3; TRBD2 matches at 7 bases. V shed 1 base and J 0 bases; nucleotides not matched to a gene: 7. The germline gives CDR1 SGHTA, CDR2 FQGNSA. This CDR3 comprises 17 residues. CDR3 in DNA: TGTGCCAGCAGCTTAGGGCCTAGCGGTTTGAGCACAGATACGCAGTATTTT. This codes for CASSLGPSGLSTDTQYF. Full variable domain (missing parts from reference TRBV7-2 and TRBJ2-3): GAGVSQSPSNKVTEKGKDVELRCDPISGHTALYWYRQSLGQGLEFLIYFQGNSAPDKSGLPSDRFSAERTGGSVSTLTIQRTQQEDSAVYLCASSLGPSGLSTDTQYFGPGTRLTVL.

The genes are TRBV9 and TRBJ2-7; 11 bases match TRBD1. With V trimmed by 5 bases and J by 6 bases, 10 bases remained unmatched. Germline CDR1 and CDR2: SGDLS and YYNGEE. The CDR3 spans 15 residues. The DNA of the CDR3 is TGTGCCAGCAGTCCATTCACCGGGACAGGGGGCGAGCAGTACTTC. It specifies CASSPFTGTGGEQYF.

The chain has TRBV7-8 and TRBJ2-7; 7 nucleotides line up with TRBD2. The CDR3 sequence is 15 residues long. Trimming cost V 5 bases and J 0 bases; bases outside gene matches: 7. Germline CDR1 SGHVS, CDR2 FQNEAQ. CDR3: CASSPLSGDSYEQYF. The CDR3 nucleotides read TGTGCCAGCAGCCCTTTGAGCGGGGACTCCTACGAGCAGTACTTC.

The V and J genes are TRBV29-1 and TRBJ1-1, with TRBD1 matching over 7 bases. Germline CDR1 and CDR2: SQVTM and ANQGSEA. This CDR3 has 14 amino acids. J gave up 0 bases and V 4 bases, and 5 bases lay outside the gene matches. The CDR3 sequence: CSVVGTALNTEAFF. CDR3 DNA sequence: TGCAGCGTTGTAGGGACAGCCCTGAACACTGAAGCTTTCTTT.

The CDR3 sequence is CASSSGTGRQETQYF. CDR3 DNA: TGCGCCAGCAGCTCCGGGACAGGGCGCCAAGAGACCCAGTACTTC. This sequence joins TRBV4-3 and TRBJ2-5, with 9 bases lining up with TRBD1. The CDR3 runs to 15 residues. V lost 5 bases and J lost 1; bases outside the gene matches: 5. The V gene's germline CDR1 is LGHNA and CDR2 YSLEER.

The V call is TRBV7-8, the J call TRBJ2-1; 10 bases line up with TRBD2. The CDR3 loop spans 17 amino acids. With V trimmed by 4 bases and J by 5 bases, 11 bases remained unmatched. CDR1 and CDR2 from the germline V gene are SGHVS and FQNEAQ. In DNA, the CDR3 is TGTGCCAGCAGCTCCAAGATAGCGGGGGGCCCGCACAATGAGCAGTTCTTC. This encodes CASSSKIAGGPHNEQFF. Filled out from reference TRBV7-8 and TRBJ2-1, the complete variable domain reads GAGVSQSPRYKVAKRGQDVALRCDPISGHVSLFWYQQALGQGPEFLTYFQNEAQLDKSGLPSDRFFAERPEGSVSTLKIQRTQQEDSAVYLCASSSKIAGGPHNEQFFGPGTRLTVL.

The genes are TRBV5-1 and TRBJ1-6; 7 nucleotides match TRBD1. The germline V gene encodes CDR1 SGHRS and CDR2 YFSETQ. CDR3 length: 15 amino acids. Losses at the gene ends were 0 bases for V and 9 bases for J; bases not matched to a gene: 6. The CDR3 region is CASSLEGAAGSPLHF. The CDR3 DNA reads TGCGCCAGCAGCTTGGAGGGGGCGGCGGGTTCACCCCTCCACTTT.

The genes are TRBV6-1 and TRBJ1-5; 8 bases are shared with TRBD1. The V and J ends lost 3 bases and 5 bases, in that order; junction bases with no gene match: 6. The CDR3 runs to 15 residues. Germline values: CDR1 MNHNS, CDR2 SASEGT. This CDR3 is CASSDIPTGDQPQHF. The CDR3 DNA reads TGTGCCAGCAGTGATATCCCGACAGGGGATCAGCCCCAGCATTTT.

V and J are TRBV7-2 and TRBJ1-1; TRBD1 agrees at 7 bases. V lost 2 bases to trimming and J lost 7 bases; unmatched junction nucleotides: 4. This CDR3 has 13 amino acids. Germline-derived CDR1 and CDR2 are SGHTA and FQGNSA. This chain's CDR3 is CASSLTGVGEAFF. CDR3 DNA: TGTGCCAGCAGCTTAACAGGGGTGGGTGAAGCTTTCTTT.

This sequence joins TRBV28 and TRBJ2-3; 10 bases align to TRBD2. Germline CDR1 is MDHEN and CDR2 is SYDVKM. The CDR3 loop spans 16 amino acids. The V segment lost 3 bases and the J segment 2 bases; nucleotides outside the gene matches: 5. CDR3 region: CASSFQRGGHTDTQYF. The CDR3 bases are TGTGCCAGCAGTTTTCAGCGGGGGGGCCACACAGATACGCAGTATTTT.

This clone was seen more than once but under ten times. The chain employs TRBV7-2 and TRBJ1-5, with TRBD1 identical over 12 bases. The V segment lost 1 base and the J segment 2 bases; nucleotides outside the gene matches: 6. The CDR3 loop spans 18 amino acids. In germline, CDR1 is SGHTA, CDR2 FQGNSA. CDR3: CASSLVGTGGNRNQPQHF. The CDR3, as DNA: TGTGCCAGCAGCTTAGTGGGGACAGGGGGCAATCGCAATCAGCCCCAGCATTTT.

The rearrangement links TRBV6-4 to TRBJ2-7, with TRBD1 matching over 7 bases. The CDR3 contains 15 residues. From germline, CDR1 is MRHNA and CDR2 SNTAGT. V shed 7 bases, J shed 5 bases, and the junction held 14 bases outside the gene matches. In DNA, the CDR3 is TGTGCCAGCACCCCCCCTCTACAACAGGGGCACGAGCAGTACTTC. Its translation: CASTPPLQQGHEQYF.

The genes are TRBV29-1 and TRBJ1-2; 11 bases match TRBD1. CDR1 SQVTM and CDR2 ANQGSEA come from the germline V gene. V lost 6 bases and J lost 2; bases outside the gene matches: 2. The CDR3 contains 13 residues. The CDR3 nucleotides are TGCAGCGTGCGGGACAGGGGGAACTATGGCTACACCTTC. As protein: CSVRDRGNYGYTF.

The chain couples TRBV4-3 to TRBJ2-1, with TRBD1 as a possible D gene (7 bases). This CDR3 has 15 amino acids. Trimming took 5 bases from V and 5 from J, leaving 16 bases between them. Germline V gene sequence: CDR1 LGHNA, CDR2 YSLEER. This chain's CDR3 is CASSVRGEFDNEQFF. For the CDR3, the DNA is TGCGCCAGCAGCGTCAGGGGGGAATTTGACAATGAGCAGTTCTTC.

The rearrangement uses TRBV27 and TRBJ2-1; the match to TRBD2 covers 8 bases. Germline assignment: CDR1 MNHEY and CDR2 SMNVEV (reference sequence). V shed 2 bases and J 8 bases; nucleotides not matched to a gene: 11. The CDR3 runs 16 residues. The CDR3 loop is CASSLGIGGGMDEQFF. In DNA form, the CDR3 reads TGTGCCAGCAGTTTAGGGATTGGCGGGGGGATGGATGAGCAGTTCTTC.

The J gene is TRBJ2-7, the V gene TRBV6-4; D remains unclear. The CDR3 is made up of 14 amino acids. The germline gives CDR1 MRHNA, CDR2 SNTAGT. Trimming took 0 bases from V and 7 from J, leaving 13 bases between them. CDR3: CASSDSPGTGEQYF. CDR3 nucleotides: TGTGCCAGCAGTGACTCACCGGGTACGGGTGAGCAGTACTTC.

CDR3 residues: CASSLRAGVNEKLFF. CDR3 nucleotides: TGTGCCAGCAGCTTACGCGCGGGTGTTAATGAAAAACTGTTTTTT. The chain employs TRBV7-9 and TRBJ1-4, with D uncertain. CDR1 and CDR2 (germline): SEHNR, FQNEAQ (reference sequence). This CDR3 has 15 amino acids. The V gene lost 2 bases and the J gene lost 4 bases, with 11 bases spanning the gap. The full variable domain, completed using reference TRBV7-9 and TRBJ1-4, is DTGVSQNPRHKITKRGQNVTFRCDPISEHNRLYWYRQTLGQGPEFLTYFQNEAQLEKSRLLSDRFSAERPKGSFSTLEIQRTEQGDSAMYLCASSLRAGVNEKLFFGSGTQLSVL.

This chain connects TRBV4-1 to TRBJ2-3, with a tentative D call TRBD2 (5 bases). The CDR3 is 15 amino acids. Between the trimmed V and J ends, which lost 0 bases and 3 bases, there was a span of 10 bases. CDR1 and CDR2 from the germline V gene are MGHRA and YSYEKL. The DNA of the CDR3 is TGCGCCAGCAGCCAAGAAGGACGGACTACAGATACGCAGTATTTT. It yields the protein CASSQEGRTTDTQYF.

V gene TRBV7-6 combines with J gene TRBJ1-4; possible D gene TRBD1, 5 bases. Germline CDR1 and CDR2: SGHVS and FNYEAQ. This CDR3 is 13 amino acids long. Between the trimmed V and J ends, which lost 3 bases and 8 bases, there was a span of 10 bases. As DNA, the CDR3 is TGTGCCAGCAGCTTCCGACAGAGGGAAAAACTGTTTTTT. Protein product: CASSFRQREKLFF.

The chain carries TRBV27 and TRBJ1-2; 9 bases map to TRBD1. The ends lost 4 bases at V and 7 bases at J; junction bases unmatched: 7. This CDR3 is built from 14 residues. Germline assignment: CDR1 MNHEY and CDR2 SMNVEV (reference sequence). CDR3 DNA: TGTGCCAGCAGTTCCACAGGGGGCGGGCTTGGCTACACCTTC. Its translation: CASSSTGGGLGYTF.

This clone showed up just a few times. V usage is TRBV6-1 and J usage is TRBJ1-1; 9 bases align to TRBD1. CDR1 MNHNS and CDR2 SASEGT come from the germline V gene. The CDR3 extends over 14 amino acids. Trimming at V came to 5 bases and at J to 4 bases, leaving 5 bases not matched to a gene. The CDR3 DNA reads as TGTGCCAGCAGTCTACAGGGGGCGGCCACTGAAGCTTTCTTT. Protein product: CASSLQGAATEAFF.

This clone showed up just once. V gene TRBV5-1 combines with J gene TRBJ2-5; 11 nucleotides align to TRBD2. The CDR3 consists of 15 residues. V dropped 0 bases and J dropped 5; count of bases not matched to a gene: 3. Germline assignment: CDR1 SGHRS and CDR2 YFSETQ. CDR3 DNA: TGCGCCAGCAGCTTGGGACTAGCGGGGATGGAGACCCAGTACTTC. This translates into CASSLGLAGMETQYF.

This chain joins TRBV10-1 and TRBJ1-1; no firm D call. Trimming stripped 6 bases from V and 0 bases from J, with 8 bases between. The CDR3 totals 13 residues. Germline CDR1 reads WNHNN; CDR2 reads SYGVQD (reference sequence). CDR3 nucleotides: TGCGCCAGCAGAGAAGAGATGAACACTGAAGCTTTCTTT. Its translation is CASREEMNTEAFF.

The CDR3 spells CASSLGLGGGNNEKLFF. The CDR3 DNA is TGCGCCAGCAGCTTGGGTTTAGGGGGCGGCAATAATGAAAAACTGTTTTTT. V gene TRBV5-1 combines with J gene TRBJ1-4, with 7 bases fitting TRBD1. Trimming cost V 0 bases and J 4 bases; bases outside gene matches: 9. Germline assignment: CDR1 SGHRS and CDR2 YFSETQ. CDR3 size: 17 residues.

This rearrangement joins TRBV7-9 to TRBJ2-5; 8 nucleotides line up with TRBD2. Germline V gene sequence: CDR1 SEHNR, CDR2 FQNEAQ (reference sequence). The CDR3 spans 17 residues. The V segment lost 6 bases and the J segment 2 bases; nucleotides outside the gene matches: 14. The CDR3 DNA sequence: TGTGCCAGCAGTGAAGCGGGGGCTACACCCTTTCAAGAGACCCAGTACTTC. It encodes CASSEAGATPFQETQYF.